This TCR beta chain is from a study of CD8 T cells in ankylosing spondylitis. Notes on the study in general: Relatively scarce in peripheral blood, disease-linked clones were CD8+.

This clonotype was seen at least ten times. Its antigen is not known. Using its own MiXCR run on the 5' RACE reads, TCRdb lists one record per CDR3 protein. The table lists about 39,000 distinct CDR3 sequences, about a tenth of them singletons. The V and J ends lost 2 bases and 4 bases, in that order; junction bases with no gene match: 4. This CDR3 is built from 15 residues. Germline V gives CDR1 MNHEY, CDR2 SVGEGT. The gene calls are TRBV6-2 or TRBV6-3 and TRBJ2-1; the match to TRBD2 covers 8 bases. Sequenced material: blood, either unsorted or a sorted T cell fraction (not recorded which). The receptor was derived from a male donor with ankylosing spondylitis or in good health (not recorded which). The chain's CDR3 is CASSYDSSGYNEQFF. In DNA, the CDR3 is TGTGCCAGCAGTTACGACTCTAGCGGGTACAATGAGCAGTTCTTC.